The next 23 T cell receptor beta chains were all read from a single sample in a study of blood T cells in healthy people across ages. Next came a second PCR, run for about 7 to 12 cycles, which used a sample-barcoded 5' primer along with a J-beta primer mix. MiXCR was run by TCRdb on the 5' RACE reads, yielding one entry per CDR3 protein. The sample has about a million distinct CDR3 sequences; around 49% are singletons. The sample taken for sequencing was blood. These receptors came from a man aged 25 to 40 in good health.

J is TRBJ2-3 and V is TRBV7-9, with unresolved D. CDR3 size: 15 residues. CDR1 is SEHNR, CDR2 FQNEAQ, per germline (reference sequence). The V and J ends lost 7 bases and 3 bases respectively, with 17 bases between them. Here the CDR3 reads CASNSRVGSTDTQYF. DNA of the CDR3: TGTGCCAGCAACTCTCGGGTCGGCTCGACAGATACGCAGTATTTT.

This clonotype was seen a handful of times. The chain employs TRBV27 and TRBJ2-1; 7 positions match TRBD2. From germline, CDR1 is MNHEY and CDR2 SMNVEV (reference sequence). Unmatched junction bases numbered 4, after V lost 4 bases and J lost 1 base. This CDR3 contains 15 residues. The CDR3, as DNA: TGTGCCAGCAGTTGGGGGGGACTTTCCTACAATGAGCAGTTCTTC. The encoded protein is CASSWGGLSYNEQFF.

This chain links TRBV28 with TRBJ2-4; D perhaps matches TRBD1 (5 bases). There are 16 residues in the CDR3. V was pared by 4 bases and J by 0 bases, with 13 bases between. Germline V gene lookup returns CDR1 MDHEN and CDR2 SYDVKM. CDR3 sequence: CASSSSTVLAKNIQYF. CDR3 DNA sequence: TGTGCCAGCAGTTCGTCGACAGTCCTAGCCAAAAACATTCAGTACTTC.

Concerning this clonotype: At one of its ends the junction is not consistent with the germline gene, which may arise from a read error. The CDR3 protein is CASSPRGGLSTDTQYF. DNA of the CDR3: TGTGCCAGCAGCCCTCGCGGGGGCCTGAGCACAGATACGCAGTATTTC. The rearrangement links TRBV9 to TRBJ2-3; tentative D call: TRBD2 (7 bases). CDR1 is SGDLS, CDR2 YYNGEE, per germline. The length of the CDR3 is 16 residues.

This clonotype turned up a few times. This chain joins TRBV5-1 and TRBJ2-7; TRBD1 aligns across 10 bases. CDR1 and CDR2 from the germline V gene are SGHRS and YFSETQ. The CDR3 runs to 14 residues. J lost 5 bases, V lost 5 bases, and 7 bases had no gene match. The CDR3 spells CASSWGQGNDEQYF. The CDR3 nucleotides read TGCGCCAGCAGTTGGGGACAGGGGAATGACGAGCAGTACTTC. Together with reference TRBV5-1 and TRBJ2-7, the CDR3 gives the full variable domain: KAGVTQTPRYLIKTRGQQVTLSCSPISGHRSVSWYQQTPGQGLQFLFEYFSETQRNKGNFPGRFSGRQFSNSRSEMNVSTLELGDSALYLCASSWGQGNDEQYFGPGTRLTVT.

CDR3 loop: CAILTGDGYTF. The DNA for the CDR3 is TGTGCTATCCTGACAGGGGACGGCTACACCTTC. V and J are TRBV12-5 and TRBJ1-2; 8 bases are shared with TRBD1. CDR1 and CDR2 (germline): LGHNT, FRNRAP. This CDR3 spans 11 amino acids. After removal of 10 bases from V and 8 bases from J, the junction contained 6 bases not matched to a gene.

The chain couples TRBV27 to TRBJ2-1; the D gene is possibly TRBD1 (6 bases). The closer fit of TRBJ2-7 to the DNA end suggests the J call may be wrong. The CDR3 is 14 residues long. The V gene's germline CDR1 is MNHEY and CDR2 SMNVEV (reference sequence). This CDR3 is CASSSDSPYNEQYF. Written as DNA, the CDR3 is TGTGCCAGCAGTTCGGACAGCCCCTACAATGAGCAGTACTTC.

This chain links TRBV11-2 with TRBJ2-1; 7 bases are a match to TRBD2. The J segment lost 11 bases and the V segment lost 1 base, leaving 11 bases of the junction unmatched. CDR1 and CDR2 (germline): SGHAT, FQNNGV. The CDR3 has 15 amino acids. CDR3 in amino acids: CASSLAGGSVGKQFF. The CDR3 region has the DNA TGTGCCAGCAGCTTAGCGGGAGGCTCCGTTGGAAAGCAGTTCTTC.

Written as DNA, the CDR3 is TGTGCCACCAGCACGCACCGACAGCCCGGTCAGCCCCAGCATTTT. Its translation: CATSTHRQPGQPQHF. The rearrangement links TRBV28 to TRBJ1-5, with TRBD1 as a possible D gene (5 bases). Trimming left V 10 bases short and J 6 bases short, with 22 bases between. The CDR3 spans 15 residues. Germline V gene sequence: CDR1 MDHEN, CDR2 SYDVKM.

About this clonotype: This sequence may be a read error, since a much larger clone differs from it by one base. This chain links TRBV5-1 with TRBJ2-1; D is uncertain. Per the germline V gene, CDR1 is SGHRS and CDR2 is YFSETQ. Trimming pared 0 bases from V and 5 bases from J, leaving 12 bases between. This CDR3 comprises 15 residues. The CDR3 DNA reads TGCGCCAGCAGCTTGGACCACTTATGGGACAATGAGCAGTTCTTC. This codes for CASSLDHLWDNEQFF.

The V and J genes are TRBV4-1 and TRBJ1-1; D uncertain. The CDR3 is 14 amino acids. V dropped 0 bases and J dropped 9 bases, with 14 bases sitting between them. CDR1 and CDR2 (germline): MGHRA, YSYEKL. The CDR3 bases are TGCGCCAGCAGCCAAGAAAACGAGGCTACGAAAGCTTTCTTT. This codes for CASSQENEATKAFF.

This sequence joins TRBV7-9 and TRBJ1-4; D perhaps matches TRBD1 (6 bases). The germline V and J ends were trimmed by 1 base and 4 bases, with 19 bases remaining between them. Germline assignment: CDR1 SEHNR and CDR2 FQNEAQ (reference sequence). The CDR3 consists of 18 residues. The CDR3 DNA reads TGTGCCAGCAGCTTAGGGGAAACCCTCCAGGGGCTTAATGAAAAACTGTTTTTT. It translates to CASSLGETLQGLNEKLFF.

The J gene is TRBJ2-3, the V gene TRBV9; 7 nucleotides agree with TRBD1. The junction had 15 bases not matched to a gene; V was cut back by 2 bases and J by 3 bases. Germline V gene data show CDR1 as SGDLS and CDR2 as YYNGEE. CDR3 length equals 18 residues. The CDR3 region has the DNA TGTGCCAGCAGCGTCGAAGGGGGCAGGGGACAGATAACAGATACGCAGTATTTT. Translating gives CASSVEGGRGQITDTQYF.

The chain has TRBV7-9 and TRBJ2-3; D remains ambiguous. V was clipped by 5 bases and J by 7 bases, with 13 bases between them. There are 13 residues in the CDR3. Germline CDR1 SEHNR, CDR2 FQNEAQ (reference sequence). The CDR3 sequence: CASSDSRMNTQYF. The CDR3 region has the DNA TGTGCCAGCAGCGACTCAAGGATGAATACGCAGTATTTT.

The CDR3 DNA sequence: TGTGCCAGCAGCGAGGGTAGCGGGGGAGCATATAAGCAGTACTTC. This sequence encodes CASSEGSGGAYKQYF. The chain employs TRBV7-2 and TRBJ2-4; 9 bases map to TRBD2. Germline lookup yields CDR1 SGHTA and CDR2 FQGNSA. The CDR3 is 15 amino acids. Trimming cost V 5 bases and J 13 bases; bases outside gene matches: 15.

The chain uses TRBV20-1 and TRBJ2-7, with 8 bases that match TRBD1. The CDR3 runs 11 residues. Per the germline V gene, CDR1 is DFQATT and CDR2 is SNEGSKA (reference sequence). V trimming: 6 bases; J trimming: 6 bases; junction bases outside the gene matches: 4. The chain's CDR3 is CSAYDRGEQYF. The CDR3 nucleotides read TGCAGTGCCTATGACAGGGGCGAGCAGTACTTC.

This chain uses TRBV30 with TRBJ2-7, with D perhaps TRBD1 or TRBD2 (5 bases each). V was trimmed by 0 bases and J by 1 base, leaving 22 bases between them. CDR1 GTSNPN and CDR2 SVGIG come from the germline V gene (reference sequence). CDR3 length: 18 residues. The CDR3 region is CAWSVAGNVRTRSYEQYF. Written as DNA, the CDR3 is TGTGCCTGGAGTGTAGCCGGGAACGTAAGGACAAGATCCTACGAGCAGTACTTC.

This clonotype was counted at least ten times. The V and J genes are TRBV10-2 and TRBJ2-1; 8 nucleotides agree with TRBD1. Germline lookup yields CDR1 WSHSY and CDR2 SAAADI. CDR3 length: 14 residues. V lost 8 bases and J lost 5; bases outside the gene matches: 8. In DNA, the CDR3 is TGCGCCAGCTTAACCCCGGACAGGGACAATGAGCAGTTCTTC. Protein: CASLTPDRDNEQFF.

CDR3 region: CSVETGGGTEAFF. The CDR3 region has the DNA TGCAGCGTTGAAACAGGGGGTGGGACTGAAGCTTTCTTT. The V call is TRBV29-1, the J call TRBJ1-1; TRBD1 aligns across 8 bases. CDR1 is SQVTM, CDR2 ANQGSEA, per germline. There are 13 residues in the CDR3. The J segment lost 5 bases and the V segment lost 2 bases, leaving 4 bases of the junction unmatched.

This clonotype was observed at least ten times. The chain couples TRBV12-3 or TRBV12-4 to TRBJ2-1; 8 bases agree with TRBD2. V was pared by 3 bases and J by 2 bases, with 3 bases of the junction left unmatched. The CDR3 spans 15 residues. The CDR3 DNA sequence: TGTGCCAGCAGTTTGGGGCGGGGGGCCTACAATGAGCAGTTCTTC. Amino acid sequence: CASSLGRGAYNEQFF.

The V gene is TRBV7-2, the J gene TRBJ1-2, with 8 nucleotides matching TRBD1. Germline CDR1 and CDR2: SGHTA and FQGNSA. Losses at the gene ends were 4 bases for V and 2 bases for J; bases not matched to a gene: 3. CDR3 length: 14 residues. CDR3: CASSSDRANYGYTF. In DNA form, the CDR3 reads TGTGCCAGCAGCTCGGACAGGGCCAACTATGGCTACACCTTC.

The sample holds many counts of this clonotype. The J gene is TRBJ2-1, the V gene TRBV20-1; D may correspond to TRBD1 or TRBD2 (6 bases each). There are 15 residues in the CDR3. Germline V gives CDR1 DFQATT, CDR2 SNEGSKA (reference sequence). Trimming cost V 2 bases and J 3 bases, with 14 bases left between them. Here the CDR3 reads CSARRGVVRYNEQFF. The CDR3 coding sequence is TGCAGTGCTAGAAGGGGGGTCGTTCGCTACAATGAGCAGTTCTTC.

There are a few counts of this clonotype. The CDR3: CASSRSGTDNQPQHF. CDR3 in DNA: TGTGCCAGCAGTAGATCCGGGACGGACAATCAGCCCCAGCATTTT. This chain uses TRBV6-6 with TRBJ1-5, with D maybe TRBD1 (5 bases). Germline CDR1 reads MNHNY; CDR2 reads SVGAGI (reference sequence). The CDR3 is 15 amino acids. Trimming stripped 5 bases from V and 3 bases from J, with 14 bases between.